The count of the clone carrying this TCR beta chain is one. This record comes from a study of cytomegalovirus exposure and HLA in healthy donors. Data came from immunoSEQ multiplex PCR; TCRdb stores just in-frame clones and leaves some out. The sample has 130,000 to 150,000 clones; roughly 88% are singletons. Germline V gene lookup returns CDR1 SEHNR and CDR2 FQNEAQ (reference sequence). Trimming pared 7 bases from V and 7 bases from J, leaving 20 bases between. CDR3 length: 15 amino acids. The TCR was taken from a woman under 30 in good health and CMV-seropositive. The rearrangement joins TRBV7-9 to TRBJ2-1, with a weak D call TRBD1 (6 bases). Sequencing input: PBMCs. The CDR3 sequence is CASIGAQGYGNEQFF. DNA of the CDR3: TGTGCCAGCATTGGGGCCCAGGGGTACGGTAATGAGCAGTTCTTC.